This TCR beta chain was observed in a study of blood T cell repertoires in COVID-19. The data were produced by immunoSEQ multiplex PCR, yet TCRdb's version contains in-frame clones alone and is incomplete. The sample has roughly 100,000 clones; around 90% are singletons. The germline V and J ends were trimmed by 0 bases and 4 bases, with 13 bases remaining between them. Per germline, CDR1 SQVTM and CDR2 ANQGSEA. The CDR3 consists of 14 residues. The specimen was peripheral blood. This rearrangement joins TRBV29-1 to TRBJ2-7, with D perhaps matching TRBD1 (6 bases). The sequence derives from a human donor with COVID-19, enrolled during active disease. The donor label of this sample is uncertain. The CDR3 region is CSVEEQGPRYEQYF. The CDR3 DNA follows: TGCAGCGTTGAAGAACAGGGCCCCCGGTACGAGCAGTACTTC.